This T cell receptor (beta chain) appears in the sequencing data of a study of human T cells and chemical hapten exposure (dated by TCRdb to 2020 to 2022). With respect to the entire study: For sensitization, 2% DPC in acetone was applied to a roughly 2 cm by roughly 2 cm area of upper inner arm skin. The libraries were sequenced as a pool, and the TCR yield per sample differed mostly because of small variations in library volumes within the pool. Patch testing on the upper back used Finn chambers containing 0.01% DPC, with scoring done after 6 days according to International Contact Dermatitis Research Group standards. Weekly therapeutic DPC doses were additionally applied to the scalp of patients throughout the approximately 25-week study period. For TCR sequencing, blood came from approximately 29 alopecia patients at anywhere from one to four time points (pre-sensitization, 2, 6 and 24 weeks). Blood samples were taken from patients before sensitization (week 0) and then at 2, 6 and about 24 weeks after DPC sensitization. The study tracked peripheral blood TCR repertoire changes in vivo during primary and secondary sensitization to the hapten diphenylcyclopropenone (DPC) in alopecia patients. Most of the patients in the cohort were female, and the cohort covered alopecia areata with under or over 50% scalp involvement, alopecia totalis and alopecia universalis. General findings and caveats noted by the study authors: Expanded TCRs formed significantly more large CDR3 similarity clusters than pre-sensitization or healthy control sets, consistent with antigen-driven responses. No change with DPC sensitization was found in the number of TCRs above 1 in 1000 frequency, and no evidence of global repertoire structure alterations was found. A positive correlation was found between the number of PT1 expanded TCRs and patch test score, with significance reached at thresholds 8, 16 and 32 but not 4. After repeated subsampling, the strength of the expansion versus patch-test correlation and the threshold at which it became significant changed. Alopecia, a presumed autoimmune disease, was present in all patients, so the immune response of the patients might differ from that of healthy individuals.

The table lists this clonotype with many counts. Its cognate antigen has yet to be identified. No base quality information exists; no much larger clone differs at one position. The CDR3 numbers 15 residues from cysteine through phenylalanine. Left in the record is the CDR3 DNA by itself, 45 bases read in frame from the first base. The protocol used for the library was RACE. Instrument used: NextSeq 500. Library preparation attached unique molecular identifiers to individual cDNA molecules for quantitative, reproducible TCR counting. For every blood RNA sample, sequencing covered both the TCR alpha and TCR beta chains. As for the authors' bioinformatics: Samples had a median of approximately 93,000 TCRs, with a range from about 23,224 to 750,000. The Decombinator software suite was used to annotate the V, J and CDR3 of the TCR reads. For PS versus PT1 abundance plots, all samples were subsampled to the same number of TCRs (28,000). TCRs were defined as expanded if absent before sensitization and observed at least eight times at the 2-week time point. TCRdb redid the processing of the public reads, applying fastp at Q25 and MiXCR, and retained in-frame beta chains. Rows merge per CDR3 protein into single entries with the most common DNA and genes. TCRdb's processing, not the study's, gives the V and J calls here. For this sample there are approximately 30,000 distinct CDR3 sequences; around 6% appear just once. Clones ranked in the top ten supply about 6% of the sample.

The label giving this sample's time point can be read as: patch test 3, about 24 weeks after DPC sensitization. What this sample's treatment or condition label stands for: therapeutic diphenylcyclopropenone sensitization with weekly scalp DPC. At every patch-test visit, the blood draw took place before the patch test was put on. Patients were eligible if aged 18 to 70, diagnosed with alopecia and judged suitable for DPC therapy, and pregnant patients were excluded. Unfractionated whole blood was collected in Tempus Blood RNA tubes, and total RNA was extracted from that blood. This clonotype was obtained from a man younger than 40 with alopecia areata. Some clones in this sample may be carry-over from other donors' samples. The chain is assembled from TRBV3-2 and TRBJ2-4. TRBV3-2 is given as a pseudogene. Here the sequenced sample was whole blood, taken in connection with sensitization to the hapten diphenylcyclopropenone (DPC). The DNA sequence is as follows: TGTGCCAGCAGCCAAGGCTTGCTAGCCAAAAACATTCAGTACTTC. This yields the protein CASSQGLLAKNIQYF.